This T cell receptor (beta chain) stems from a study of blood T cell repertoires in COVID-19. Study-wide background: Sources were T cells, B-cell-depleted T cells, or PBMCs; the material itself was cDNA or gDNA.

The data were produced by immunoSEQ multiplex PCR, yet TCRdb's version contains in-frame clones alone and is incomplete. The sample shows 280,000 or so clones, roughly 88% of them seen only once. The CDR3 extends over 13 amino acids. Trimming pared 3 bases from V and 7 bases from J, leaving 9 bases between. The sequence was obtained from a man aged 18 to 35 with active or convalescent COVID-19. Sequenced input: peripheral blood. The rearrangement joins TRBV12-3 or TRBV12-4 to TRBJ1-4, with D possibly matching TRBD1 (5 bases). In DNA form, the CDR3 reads TGTGCCAGCAGTTTGTCCAGGGTTGAAAAACTGTTTTTT. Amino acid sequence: CASSLSRVEKLFF.